This note documents a single T cell receptor (beta chain) sequence. The antigen remains unidentified. V was cut by 2 bases and J by 4 bases, with 14 bases left in between. The germline V gene encodes CDR1 SGHTA and CDR2 FQGNSA. There are 15 residues in the CDR3. Profiling that covered TCR beta VDJ and CDR3 relied on genomic DNA as its template. One entry per CDR3 protein results from TCRdb running MiXCR on the reads. The data show some 200,000 distinct CDR3 sequences, with around 49% seen just once and just under 20% held by the top ten. Patients sequenced had flow cytometry evidence of CD8+CD57+ cell expansion. This sample was included in a study of CD8+CD57+ T cells in acquired aplastic anemia. Study-level findings and limits: Significance was not reached for CD8+ Simpson's diversity between patients and controls.

V and J are TRBV7-2 and TRBJ1-2; D might be TRBD1 (5 bases). The TCR originated in a human donor with aplastic anemia. Specimen: sorted CD4+, CD8+, or CD8+CD57+ T cells (not recorded which) from PBMCs. The chain's CDR3 is CASSLNARDPYGYTF. CDR3 nucleotide sequence: TGTGCCAGCAGCTTAAATGCGAGGGACCCCTATGGCTACACCTTC.